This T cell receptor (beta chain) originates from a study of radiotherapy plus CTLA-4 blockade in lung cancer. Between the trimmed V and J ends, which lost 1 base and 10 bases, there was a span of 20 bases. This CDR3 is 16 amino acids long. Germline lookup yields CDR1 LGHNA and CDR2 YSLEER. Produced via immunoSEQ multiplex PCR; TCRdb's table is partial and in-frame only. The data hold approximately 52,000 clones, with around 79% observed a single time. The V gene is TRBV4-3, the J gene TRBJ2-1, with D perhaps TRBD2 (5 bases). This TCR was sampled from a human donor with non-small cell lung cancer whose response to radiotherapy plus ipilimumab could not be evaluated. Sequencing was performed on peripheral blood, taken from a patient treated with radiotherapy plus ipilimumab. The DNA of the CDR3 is TGCGCCAGCAGCCAAGTTGGTAGGCGGGTGGGTCGGGAGCAGTTCTTC. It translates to CASSQVGRRVGREQFF.